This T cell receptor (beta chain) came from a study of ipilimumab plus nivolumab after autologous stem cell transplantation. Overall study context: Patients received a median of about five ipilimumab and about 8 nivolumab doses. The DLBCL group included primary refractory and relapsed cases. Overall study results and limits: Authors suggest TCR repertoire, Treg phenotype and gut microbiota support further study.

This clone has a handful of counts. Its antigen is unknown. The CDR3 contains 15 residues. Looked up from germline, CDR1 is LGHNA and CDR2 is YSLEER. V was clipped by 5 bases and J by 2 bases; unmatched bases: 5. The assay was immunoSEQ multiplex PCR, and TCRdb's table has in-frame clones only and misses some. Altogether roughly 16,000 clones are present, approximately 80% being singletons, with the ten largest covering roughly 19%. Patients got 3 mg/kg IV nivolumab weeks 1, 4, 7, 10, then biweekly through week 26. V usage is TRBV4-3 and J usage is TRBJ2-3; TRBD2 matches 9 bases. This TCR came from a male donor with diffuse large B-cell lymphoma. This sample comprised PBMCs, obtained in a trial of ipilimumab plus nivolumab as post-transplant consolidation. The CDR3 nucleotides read TGCGCCAGCAGCGCGCAGCGGGGGGTCACAGATACGCAGTATTTT. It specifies CASSAQRGVTDTQYF.